The 30 T cell receptor beta chains below were found in one sample sequenced in a study of blood T cell repertoires in COVID-19. The repertoire was sequenced with immunoSEQ multiplex PCR; TCRdb's copy has only in-frame clones and lacks some. This table has under 150,000 clones, approximately 81% appearing once. Sequencing input: peripheral blood. The source of these receptors is a human donor in a cohort sampled during active COVID-19.

V is TRBV24-1 and J is TRBJ2-7; 10 nucleotides align to TRBD1. This CDR3 comprises 18 residues. V shed 3 bases, J shed 0 bases, and the junction held 10 bases outside the gene matches. Germline CDR1 reads KGHDR; CDR2 reads SFDVKD. CDR3 sequence reads: CATSDATGGAGGSYEQYF. The CDR3 nucleotides are TGTGCCACCAGTGATGCGACAGGGGGCGCGGGGGGCTCCTACGAGCAGTACTTC.

This sequence joins TRBV6-5 and TRBJ2-7, with D perhaps TRBD2 (5 bases). V lost 6 bases and J 3 bases, leaving 15 bases between the germline ends. CDR3 size: 14 residues. Germline CDR1 is MNHEY and CDR2 is SVGAGI. CDR3 nucleotide sequence: TGTGCCAGCAGCCGGACTGCCAGTAACTACGAGCAGTACTTC. The encoded protein is CASSRTASNYEQYF.

The rearrangement joins TRBV29-1 to TRBJ2-7, with 7 positions matching TRBD1. The CDR3 covers 11 residues. Germline loops: CDR1 SQVTM, CDR2 ANQGSEA. V dropped 6 bases and J dropped 9; count of bases not matched to a gene: 8. DNA of the CDR3: TGCAGCGTGTTGGGACAGACTTGGCAGTACTTC. It specifies CSVLGQTWQYF.

This clone was picked up a small number of times. The V call is TRBV6-5, the J call TRBJ1-1; no reliable D call. This CDR3 spans 14 amino acids. From germline, CDR1 is MNHEY and CDR2 SVGAGI. Trimming pared 6 bases from V and 1 base from J, leaving 12 bases between. As DNA, the CDR3 is TGTGCCAGCAGGACATCCGGAGGGAACACTGAAGCTTTCTTT. Encoded protein: CASRTSGGNTEAFF.

CDR3 sequence: CASSSRGDTQYF. DNA of the CDR3: TGTGCCAGCAGTTCCAGAGGAGATACGCAGTATTTT. The rearrangement uses TRBV6-5 and TRBJ2-3, with D unresolved. V dropped 4 bases and J dropped 5 bases, with 7 bases sitting between them. Germline-derived CDR1 and CDR2 are MNHEY and SVGAGI. This CDR3 is 12 amino acids long.

V usage is TRBV6-5 and J usage is TRBJ1-6, with TRBD1 matching over 7 bases. J lost 10 bases, V lost 6 bases, and 6 bases had no gene match. Germline lookup yields CDR1 MNHEY and CDR2 SVGAGI. This CDR3 is built from 13 residues. The CDR3 protein is CASRPGGFSPLHF. The CDR3 DNA reads as TGTGCCAGCAGGCCAGGGGGTTTCTCACCCCTCCACTTT.

This CDR3 reads CASRRRIGPKIDTQYF. CDR3 DNA: TGCGCCAGCAGACGACGAATTGGGCCCAAGATAGATACGCAGTATTTT. The chain links TRBV10-1 to TRBJ2-3; the D is unclear. Trimming took 6 bases from V and 5 from J, leaving 21 bases between them. The CDR3 contains 16 residues. Germline CDR1 is WNHNN and CDR2 is SYGVQD (reference sequence).

The chain employs TRBV5-6 and TRBJ1-3; no reliable D call. The length of the CDR3 is 13 residues. V was clipped by 3 bases and J by 11 bases, with 15 bases between them. Germline assignment: CDR1 SGHDT and CDR2 YYEEEE. CDR3 sequence reads: CASSSRGPLAIYF. DNA of the CDR3: TGTGCCAGCAGCTCCCGGGGTCCACTCGCCATATATTTT.

The chain carries TRBV6-5 and TRBJ2-1; 13 bases map to TRBD2. After removal of 0 bases from V and 4 bases from J, the junction contained 0 bases not matched to a gene. CDR3 size: 16 residues. Germline values: CDR1 MNHEY, CDR2 SVGAGI. CDR3 sequence reads: CASSYSGLAGYNEQFF. The DNA of the CDR3 is TGTGCCAGCAGTTACTCGGGACTAGCGGGGTACAATGAGCAGTTCTTC.

Ten or more counts support this clone. The chain is built from TRBV7-9 and TRBJ2-7; 8 bases are a match to TRBD1. CDR1 SEHNR and CDR2 FQNEAQ come from the germline V gene (reference sequence). With V trimmed by 5 bases and J by 3 bases, 0 bases remained unmatched. The CDR3 has 12 amino acids. The CDR3 DNA is TGTGCCAGCAGCGGACAGGGCTACGAGCAGTACTTC. Amino acids: CASSGQGYEQYF.

The CDR3 nucleotides are TGTGCCAGCAGGCATTTGCTAGGACTAGCGAGCTCCTACAATGAGCAGTTCTTC. The encoded protein is CASRHLLGLASSYNEQFF. The chain employs TRBV2 and TRBJ2-1, with TRBD2 identical over 9 bases. CDR3 length: 18 residues. The trim removed 6 bases at V and 0 bases at J, leaving 12 bases unmatched. Per germline, CDR1 SNHLY and CDR2 FYNNEI.

V is TRBV7-3 and J is TRBJ1-1, with D unresolved. Looked up from germline, CDR1 is SGHTA and CDR2 is FQGTGA. Trimming pared 3 bases from V and 2 bases from J, leaving 13 bases between. This CDR3 contains 15 residues. The CDR3 loop reads CASSFGPGQNTEAFF. CDR3 coding DNA: TGTGCCAGCAGCTTCGGCCCAGGCCAAAACACTGAAGCTTTCTTT.

The genes are TRBV27 and TRBJ2-7; 8 nucleotides align to TRBD1. J gave up 3 bases and V 6 bases, and 13 bases lay outside the gene matches. Germline values: CDR1 MNHEY, CDR2 SMNVEV (reference sequence). This CDR3 is built from 16 residues. In DNA form, the CDR3 reads TGTGCCAGCAGGACTGCTCCCGGGACAGGAGACTACGAGCAGTACTTC. Its protein is CASRTAPGTGDYEQYF.

The V and J genes are TRBV28 and TRBJ1-6; 10 bases are a match to TRBD1. The CDR3 contains 16 residues. CDR1 and CDR2 (germline): MDHEN, SYDVKM. V gave up 4 bases and J gave up 9 bases; unmatched junction bases: 9. The CDR3 coding sequence is TGTGCCAGCAGTTACCCGGGACAGGGGAATTCTTCACCCCTCCACTTT. Its protein is CASSYPGQGNSSPLHF. Together with reference TRBV28 and TRBJ1-6, the CDR3 gives the full variable domain: DVKVTQSSRYLVKRTGEKVFLECVQDMDHENMFWYRQDPGLGLRLIYFSYDVKMKEKGDIPEGYSVSREKKERFSLILESASTNQTSMYLCASSYPGQGNSSPLHFGNGTRLTVT.

The V call is TRBV24-1, the J call TRBJ2-1, with D uncertain. This CDR3 has 12 residues. Germline CDR1 KGHDR, CDR2 SFDVKD. Trimming took off 4 bases at V and 4 bases at J, with 4 bases between the two ends. The CDR3 sequence: CATSETYNEQFF. The CDR3 nucleotides are TGTGCCACCAGTGAAACATACAATGAGCAGTTCTTC.

V is TRBV12-5 and J is TRBJ1-5, with a weak D call TRBD1 (6 bases). CDR1 and CDR2 from the germline V gene are LGHNT and FRNRAP. This CDR3 has 16 residues. Between the trimmed V and J ends, which lost 7 bases and 0 bases, there was a span of 16 bases. This CDR3 reads CASAHRDANSNQPQHF. CDR3 coding DNA: TGTGCTAGTGCTCACAGGGATGCAAATAGCAATCAGCCCCAGCATTTT. Looking up the rest from reference TRBV12-5 and TRBJ1-5 gives the full variable domain: DARVTQTPRHKVTEMGQEVTMRCQPILGHNTVFWYRQTMMQGLELLAYFRNRAPLDDSGMPKDRFSAEMPDATLATLKIQPSEPRDSAVYFCASAHRDANSNQPQHFGDGTRLSIL.

The CDR3 coding sequence is TGTGCCAGCAGTTACGGTAGCTCTGGGGCCAACGTCCTGACTTTC. This encodes CASSYGSSGANVLTF. V and J are TRBV6-5 and TRBJ2-6; D uncertain. The CDR3 extends over 15 amino acids. V lost 2 bases, J lost 0 bases, and 5 bases lay in between. Germline V gene sequence: CDR1 MNHEY, CDR2 SVGAGI.

This chain links TRBV29-1 with TRBJ2-7, with TRBD2 as a possible D gene (6 bases). There are 14 residues in the CDR3. Deletions cut 5 bases from V and 7 bases from J, with 21 bases between. CDR1 is SQVTM and CDR2 is ANQGSEA in the germline V gene. The CDR3 reads CSVRAGPSGREQYF. The CDR3 DNA reads as TGCAGCGTTAGGGCAGGGCCCTCCGGGAGAGAGCAGTACTTC.

This sequence joins TRBV12-5 and TRBJ2-1, with TRBD2 identical over 7 bases. Germline CDR1 and CDR2: LGHNT and FRNRAP. The trim removed 0 bases at V and 0 bases at J, leaving 5 bases unmatched. The CDR3 totals 17 residues. The chain's CDR3 is CASGLVWEGSSYNEQFF. As DNA, the CDR3 is TGTGCTAGTGGTTTGGTATGGGAGGGGAGCTCCTACAATGAGCAGTTCTTC.

The chain links TRBV5-1 to TRBJ2-1; 9 bases line up with TRBD2. CDR3 size: 15 residues. The germline V gene has CDR1 SGHRS and CDR2 YFSETQ. With 0 bases clipped from V and 4 bases from J, the junction kept 2 bases outside the gene matches. The CDR3 sequence: CASSLAAGGYNEQFF. CDR3 bases: TGCGCCAGCAGCTTGGCAGCGGGGGGTTACAATGAGCAGTTCTTC.

V usage is TRBV7-2 and J usage is TRBJ2-2; weak D call: TRBD1 (6 bases). The CDR3 runs to 16 residues. Germline V CDR1 and CDR2: SGHTA, FQGNSA. Trimming removed 1 base from V and 3 bases from J, with 12 bases in between. CDR3 in amino acids: CASSLVGGAYTGELFF. CDR3 nucleotides: TGTGCCAGCAGCTTAGTTGGGGGCGCCTACACCGGGGAGCTGTTTTTT.

This chain's CDR3 is CASSLGTLGEQFF. The CDR3 nucleotides read TGTGCCAGCAGCCTAGGGACACTTGGAGAGCAGTTCTTC. V gene TRBV7-9 combines with J gene TRBJ2-1; a weak D match, TRBD1 (6 bases). Trimming left V 5 bases short and J 10 bases short, with 15 bases between. The CDR3 contains 13 residues. CDR1 is SEHNR and CDR2 is FQNEAQ in the germline V gene (reference sequence).

This clone was seen just once. The chain combines TRBV19 with TRBJ2-3; 7 bases agree with TRBD2. The CDR3 loop spans 16 amino acids. J lost 2 bases, V lost 5 bases, and 10 bases had no gene match. CDR1 LNHDA and CDR2 SQIVND come from the germline V gene (reference sequence). Here the CDR3 reads CASSANRGVHTDTQYF. The CDR3 DNA reads as TGTGCCAGTAGTGCCAACCGGGGGGTACACACAGATACGCAGTATTTT.

This CDR3 is CASSHEQETQYF. The CDR3 nucleotides are TGTGCCAGCTCCCATGAGCAAGAGACCCAGTACTTC. The gene calls are TRBV18 and TRBJ2-5; the D is unclear. CDR3 length equals 12 residues. Germline V gives CDR1 KGHSH, CDR2 LQKENI. The V end lost 6 bases, the J end lost 2 bases, and 7 bases lay between the germline ends.

As DNA, the CDR3 is TGTGCCAGCAGTACACAGGGACGGTCTGAAGCTTTCTTT. Protein sequence: CASSTQGRSEAFF. The rearrangement links TRBV6-5 to TRBJ1-1; the D gene is possibly TRBD1 (6 bases). Trimming took 5 bases from V and 6 from J, leaving 13 bases between them. Per the germline V gene, CDR1 is MNHEY and CDR2 is SVGAGI. The CDR3 is made up of 13 amino acids.

The chain is built from TRBV5-8 and TRBJ1-2; no clear D. The CDR3 runs 11 residues. Germline CDR1 is SGHTS and CDR2 is YDEGEE. Deletions cut 4 bases from V and 8 bases from J, with 9 bases between. The CDR3 nucleotides read TGTGCCAGCAGCCCCGTCGGGGGCTACACCTTC. Translated: CASSPVGGYTF.

The rearrangement uses TRBV6-2 or TRBV6-3 and TRBJ1-1; no clear D. Trimming cost V 4 bases and J 0 bases, with 15 bases left between them. CDR3 size: 16 residues. Germline V gives CDR1 MNHEY, CDR2 SVGEGT. CDR3 sequence reads: CASSSAGLGLNTEAFF. The CDR3 bases are TGTGCCAGCAGTTCAGCGGGTCTGGGTTTGAACACTGAAGCTTTCTTT.

The rearrangement links TRBV19 to TRBJ1-5; D may be TRBD1 (5 bases). Per the germline V gene, CDR1 is LNHDA and CDR2 is SQIVND (reference sequence). This CDR3 is built from 13 residues. V was shortened by 5 bases and J by 7 bases, with 12 bases between the two germline ends. CDR3 nucleotides: TGTGCCAGTAGTGGGTCCAGGGAACAGCCCCAGCATTTT. It specifies CASSGSREQPQHF. Using reference TRBV19 and TRBJ1-5 for the parts outside the CDR3, the full variable domain is DGGITQSPKYLFRKEGQNVTLSCEQNLNHDAMYWYRQDPGQGLRLIYYSQIVNDFQKGDIAEGYSVSREKKESFPLTVTSAQKNPTAFYLCASSGSREQPQHFGDGTRLSIL.

The sample holds a few counts of this clone. The rearrangement links TRBV20-1 to TRBJ2-7, with 8 bases aligning to TRBD2. V lost 3 bases to trimming and J lost 7 bases; unmatched junction nucleotides: 14. The CDR3 sequence is 15 residues long. Per germline, CDR1 DFQATT and CDR2 SNEGSKA (reference sequence). The CDR3 DNA sequence: TGCAGTGCTAGTTCCGGGACTAGGGCTATACGGGAGCAGTACTTC. Its translation is CSASSGTRAIREQYF.

The rearrangement links TRBV19 to TRBJ1-5; TRBD1 agrees at 8 bases. This CDR3 has 19 residues. V dropped 0 bases and J dropped 2; count of bases not matched to a gene: 12. Germline lookup yields CDR1 LNHDA and CDR2 SQIVND (reference sequence). The CDR3 DNA sequence: TGTGCCAGTAGTATAGATAACAGGGGGTCCACAAAACGCAATCAGCCCCAGCATTTT. Its protein product is CASSIDNRGSTKRNQPQHF.